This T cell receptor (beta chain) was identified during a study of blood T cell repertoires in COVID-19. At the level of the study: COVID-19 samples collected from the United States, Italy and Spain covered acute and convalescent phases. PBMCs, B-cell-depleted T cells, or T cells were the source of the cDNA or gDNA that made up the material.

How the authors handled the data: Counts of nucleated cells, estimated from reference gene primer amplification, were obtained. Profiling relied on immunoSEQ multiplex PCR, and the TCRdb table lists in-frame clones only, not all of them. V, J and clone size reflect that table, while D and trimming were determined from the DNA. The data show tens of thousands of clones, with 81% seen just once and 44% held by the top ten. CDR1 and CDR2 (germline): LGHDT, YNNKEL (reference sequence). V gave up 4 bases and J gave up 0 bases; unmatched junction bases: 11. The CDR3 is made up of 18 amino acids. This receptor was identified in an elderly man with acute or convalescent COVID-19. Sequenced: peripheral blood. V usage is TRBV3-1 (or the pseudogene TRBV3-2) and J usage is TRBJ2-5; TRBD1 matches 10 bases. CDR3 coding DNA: TGTGCCAGCAGCCCTAATCTAGGGACAGGGGCAAACCAAGAGACCCAGTACTTC. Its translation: CASSPNLGTGANQETQYF.